These 17 T cell receptor beta chains were sequenced from one sample in a study of blood T cell repertoires in COVID-19 (dated by TCRdb to 2020 to 2021). The receptor library was made with the immunoSEQ multiplex PCR assay. Not all clones reach the TCRdb copy of this immuneACCESS table, which keeps in-frame sequences only. Checked studies attribute under half of the gap to unresolved V genes and leave the rest unexplained. The sample table holds some 410,000 clones, of which around nine tenths were seen once. Approximately 1% of the sample rests with the top ten. Specimen: PBMCs or T cells enriched from blood (not recorded which). The source of these receptors is a woman aged 30 to 39 with acute COVID-19.

The gene calls are TRBV10-1 and TRBJ2-3; D possibly corresponds to TRBD2 (5 bases). The V end lost 4 bases, the J end lost 2 bases, and 16 bases lay between the germline ends. CDR3 length: 16 amino acids. From germline, CDR1 is WNHNN and CDR2 SYGVQD (reference sequence). The CDR3 spells CASSGTGNESTDTQYF. The CDR3 region has the DNA TGCGCCAGCAGTGGAACGGGGAATGAATCCACAGATACGCAGTATTTT.

The V call is TRBV30, the J call TRBJ1-3; TRBD1 agrees at 9 bases. V lost 2 bases, J lost 2 bases, and 4 bases stayed unmatched. The CDR3 loop spans 15 amino acids. Germline V gene data show CDR1 as GTSNPN and CDR2 as SVGIG (reference sequence). The CDR3 protein is CAWSFGQGPGNTIYF. The CDR3 nucleotides read TGTGCCTGGAGTTTCGGACAGGGGCCTGGAAACACCATATATTTT.

V usage is TRBV24-1 and J usage is TRBJ1-2; D is ambiguous. This CDR3 spans 13 amino acids. The V end was cut by 6 bases, the J end by 2 bases, with 9 bases between. CDR1 is KGHDR and CDR2 is SFDVKD in the germline V gene. The CDR3 sequence is CATSFGQNYGYTF. In DNA form, the CDR3 reads TGTGCCACCAGTTTTGGTCAGAACTATGGCTACACCTTC.

The chain carries TRBV5-1 and TRBJ2-1; 8 bases are shared with TRBD2. The CDR3 runs 15 residues. The J segment lost 3 bases and the V segment lost 1 base, leaving 3 bases of the junction unmatched. From germline, CDR1 is SGHRS and CDR2 YFSETQ. This CDR3 is CASSLSRGDYNEQFF. The CDR3 DNA reads TGCGCCAGCAGCTTGTCGCGGGGGGACTACAATGAGCAGTTCTTC. Variable domain in full (rest from reference TRBV5-1 and TRBJ2-1): KAGVTQTPRYLIKTRGQQVTLSCSPISGHRSVSWYQQTPGQGLQFLFEYFSETQRNKGNFPGRFSGRQFSNSRSEMNVSTLELGDSALYLCASSLSRGDYNEQFFGPGTRLTVL.

The chain uses TRBV7-8 and TRBJ2-7, with D uncertain. V was pared by 3 bases and J by 0 bases, with 15 bases between. From germline, CDR1 is SGHVS and CDR2 FQNEAQ. The CDR3 covers 16 residues. The CDR3 DNA follows: TGTGCCAGCAGCTTGGGTAGCTCGTTAAGCTCCTACGAGCAGTACTTC. This translates into CASSLGSSLSSYEQYF. The full variable domain, its missing parts supplied by reference TRBV7-8 and TRBJ2-7, is GAGVSQSPRYKVAKRGQDVALRCDPISGHVSLFWYQQALGQGPEFLTYFQNEAQLDKSGLPSDRFFAERPEGSVSTLKIQRTQQEDSAVYLCASSLGSSLSSYEQYFGPGTRLTVT.

The chain is built from TRBV9 and TRBJ1-2; D is possibly TRBD1 (5 bases). Germline V gene lookup returns CDR1 SGDLS and CDR2 YYNGEE. The V and J ends lost 1 base and 4 bases respectively, with 17 bases between them. The CDR3 covers 16 residues. The CDR3 protein is CASSVRQGPLGYGYTF. CDR3 nucleotide sequence: TGTGCCAGCAGCGTAAGGCAGGGCCCCTTGGGCTATGGCTACACCTTC. Full variable domain (rest looked up from reference TRBV9 and TRBJ1-2): DSGVTQTPKHLITATGQRVTLRCSPRSGDLSVYWYQQSLDQGLQFLIQYYNGEERAKGNILERFSAQQFPDLHSELNLSSLELGDSALYFCASSVRQGPLGYGYTFGSGTRLTVV.

The gene calls are TRBV7-2 and TRBJ1-4, with 9 bases aligning to TRBD1. V lost 1 base, J lost 10 bases, and 7 bases stayed unmatched. The CDR3 length is 15 residues. From germline, CDR1 is SGHTA and CDR2 FQGNSA. CDR3 region: CASSLVRQGVGKLFF. CDR3 coding DNA: TGTGCCAGCAGCTTAGTGAGACAGGGGGTTGGAAAACTGTTTTTT.

The chain is built from TRBV12-5 and TRBJ2-1, with D possibly TRBD1 on 6 matching bases. V was clipped by 8 bases and J by 2 bases, with 16 bases between them. Germline CDR1 and CDR2: LGHNT and FRNRAP. The CDR3 covers 15 residues. The CDR3 nucleotides are TGTGCTAGTCGGTTGGGGGCAATCGCCTACAATGAGCAGTTCTTC. It encodes CASRLGAIAYNEQFF.

The rearrangement links TRBV6-5 to TRBJ1-1, with D maybe TRBD1 (6 bases). The CDR3 consists of 15 residues. V lost 8 bases and J lost 0, with 16 bases in between. Germline values: CDR1 MNHEY, CDR2 SVGAGI. CDR3: CASCETGHLNTEAFF. DNA of the CDR3: TGTGCCAGCTGCGAGACAGGCCACCTGAACACTGAAGCTTTCTTT.

V and J are TRBV24-1 and TRBJ2-1, with 9 bases that match TRBD2. Germline CDR1 is KGHDR and CDR2 is SFDVKD. The J segment lost 7 bases and the V segment lost 4 bases, leaving 13 bases of the junction unmatched. This CDR3 has 17 amino acids. Here the CDR3 reads CATSDPGGSGGGNEQFF. The DNA of the CDR3 is TGTGCCACCAGTGACCCCGGGGGTAGCGGGGGAGGTAATGAGCAGTTCTTC.

V usage is TRBV5-4 and J usage is TRBJ2-7; possible D gene TRBD2, 6 bases. This CDR3 region has 15 residues. Germline CDR1 reads SGHNT; CDR2 reads YYREEE (reference sequence). V was clipped by 4 bases and J by 5 bases, with 19 bases between them. The CDR3 DNA reads as TGTGCCAGCAGCCTACGTGGGGGAGGCAGGAACGAGCAGTACTTC. It is translated as CASSLRGGGRNEQYF.

This sequence joins TRBV27 and TRBJ2-2; 10 nucleotides align to TRBD2. Trimming removed 7 bases from V and 5 bases from J; junction bases left unmatched: 10. The germline V gene encodes CDR1 MNHEY and CDR2 SMNVEV (reference sequence). This CDR3 region has 16 residues. The CDR3 reads CASKGAGGLGTGELFF. As DNA, the CDR3 is TGTGCCAGCAAAGGAGCGGGGGGGCTGGGGACCGGGGAGCTGTTTTTT.

The chain is built from TRBV6-7 and TRBJ2-3; the D gene is possibly TRBD2 (6 bases). TRBV6-7 carries the ORF label, with uncertain function. This CDR3 is built from 14 residues. V was cut by 4 bases and J by 5 bases, with 13 bases left in between. The CDR3 DNA follows: TGTGCCAGCAGTTTGACCGGGACTGGAGATACGCAGTATTTT. Translated: CASSLTGTGDTQYF.

The chain recombines TRBV6-1 with TRBJ2-2; 9 bases match TRBD1. CDR3 length: 17 amino acids. The germline gives CDR1 MNHNS, CDR2 SASEGT. V was pared by 4 bases and J by 9 bases, with 15 bases of the junction left unmatched. The CDR3 loop reads CASSGPAYRDRVRELFF. The CDR3 region has the DNA TGTGCCAGCAGTGGGCCCGCTTACCGGGACAGGGTCAGGGAGCTGTTTTTT.

This rearrangement joins TRBV7-2 to TRBJ1-1; perhaps TRBD1 as D (5 bases). The CDR3 has 15 residues. From germline, CDR1 is SGHTA and CDR2 FQGNSA. The V gene lost 5 bases and the J gene lost 0 bases, with 13 bases spanning the gap. CDR3 DNA sequence: TGTGCCAGCAGCCCTCCCACCAGGGTGAACACTGAAGCTTTCTTT. This gives the protein CASSPPTRVNTEAFF.

The V and J genes are TRBV5-1 and TRBJ2-2; 8 bases are shared with TRBD2. This CDR3 contains 20 residues. The V segment lost 4 bases and the J segment 2 bases; nucleotides outside the gene matches: 19. Per germline, CDR1 SGHRS and CDR2 YFSETQ. CDR3 loop: CASSPIGGRGALLNTGELFF. In nucleotides, the CDR3 is TGCGCCAGCAGCCCCATTGGTGGGCGGGGGGCCCTCCTAAACACCGGGGAGCTGTTTTTT.

V gene TRBV5-1 combines with J gene TRBJ1-2; 9 bases fit TRBD1. The CDR3 contains 15 residues. Unmatched junction bases numbered 4, after V lost 0 bases and J lost 4 bases. CDR1 SGHRS and CDR2 YFSETQ come from the germline V gene. CDR3 sequence (DNA): TGCGCCAGCAGCTTGGGGGACAGGGTGATCTATGGCTACACCTTC. Encoded protein: CASSLGDRVIYGYTF.